What follows are 27 T cell receptor beta chains derived from one specimen sequenced in a study of blood T cell repertoires in COVID-19. The table came from immunoSEQ multiplex PCR; TCRdb's copy has only in-frame clones and leaves some out. The table includes around 190,000 clones, around four fifths detected once. Sequenced material: PBMCs or T cells enriched from blood (not recorded which). These receptors were collected from a middle-aged man who had recovered from COVID-19.

V is TRBV24-1 and J is TRBJ1-6; D is possibly TRBD1 (5 bases). CDR1 and CDR2 (germline): KGHDR, SFDVKD. Trimming removed 9 bases from V and 8 bases from J, with 7 bases in between. This CDR3 contains 11 residues. CDR3 nucleotides: TGTGCCACCTGGGGCTATTCACCCCTCCACTTT. Its protein product is CATWGYSPLHF.

The V and J genes are TRBV6-5 and TRBJ2-7; TRBD2 aligns across 10 bases. This CDR3 has 14 amino acids. The germline V gene encodes CDR1 MNHEY and CDR2 SVGAGI. J was trimmed by 3 bases and V by 6 bases; bases with no gene match: 5. CDR3: CASSSSGRNYEQYF. As DNA, the CDR3 is TGTGCCAGCAGCTCTAGCGGGAGAAACTACGAGCAGTACTTC.

The chain recombines TRBV5-6 with TRBJ1-1, with 8 positions matching TRBD1. Germline CDR1 and CDR2: SGHDT and YYEEEE. Trimming took 4 bases from V and 5 from J; bases not matched to a gene: 16. This CDR3 region has 17 residues. For the CDR3, the DNA is TGTGCCAGCAGCCACCTCGGGACAGGAGGAGGGAGGACTGAAGCTTTCTTT. Its translation: CASSHLGTGGGRTEAFF.

The J gene is TRBJ1-3, the V gene TRBV5-1; unclear D gene. This CDR3 has 13 residues. Per germline, CDR1 SGHRS and CDR2 YFSETQ. Trimming took 2 bases from V and 0 from J, leaving 3 bases between them. For the CDR3, the DNA is TGCGCCAGCAGCTTCAACTCTGGAAACACCATATATTTT. Residues: CASSFNSGNTIYF. Complete variable domain (other parts from reference TRBV5-1 and TRBJ1-3): KAGVTQTPRYLIKTRGQQVTLSCSPISGHRSVSWYQQTPGQGLQFLFEYFSETQRNKGNFPGRFSGRQFSNSRSEMNVSTLELGDSALYLCASSFNSGNTIYFGEGSWLTVV.

The gene calls are TRBV5-1 and TRBJ2-7; no clear D. CDR3 length: 10 residues. Germline CDR1 is SGHRS and CDR2 is YFSETQ. With 2 bases removed from V and 6 bases from J, the gap between germline ends came to 3 bases. In DNA, the CDR3 is TGCGCCAGCAGCTTTCTCGAGCAGTACTTC. The encoded protein is CASSFLEQYF. Full variable domain (outside the CDR3, taken from reference TRBV5-1 and TRBJ2-7): KAGVTQTPRYLIKTRGQQVTLSCSPISGHRSVSWYQQTPGQGLQFLFEYFSETQRNKGNFPGRFSGRQFSNSRSEMNVSTLELGDSALYLCASSFLEQYFGPGTRLTVT.

This chain connects TRBV7-9 to TRBJ1-5, with 10 bases lining up with TRBD1. Germline V gene sequence: CDR1 SEHNR, CDR2 FQNEAQ (reference sequence). This CDR3 spans 17 amino acids. With 1 base clipped from V and 4 bases from J, the junction kept 7 bases outside the gene matches. CDR3 DNA: TGTGCCAGCAGCTTAGTCCCGGGGACAGGGGTAAATCAGCCCCAGCATTTT. As protein: CASSLVPGTGVNQPQHF.

The chain is built from TRBV7-8 and TRBJ1-4, with 10 nucleotides matching TRBD1. V lost 4 bases, J lost 0 bases, and 11 bases stayed unmatched. CDR1 is SGHVS and CDR2 is FQNEAQ in the germline V gene. CDR3 length: 19 amino acids. The DNA of the CDR3 is TGTGCCAGCAGCTCCTACCGGGACAGGGGACTAGCAACTAATGAAAAACTGTTTTTT. It codes for CASSSYRDRGLATNEKLFF.

The chain uses TRBV18 and TRBJ1-3, with 8 bases that match TRBD1. V trimming: 3 bases; J trimming: 0 bases; junction bases outside the gene matches: 7. The CDR3 consists of 17 residues. CDR1 and CDR2 (germline): KGHSH, LQKENI. This chain's CDR3 is CASSPRTGPDSGNTIYF. The DNA of the CDR3 is TGTGCCAGCTCACCGAGGACAGGGCCCGACTCTGGAAACACCATATATTTT.

This rearrangement joins TRBV27 to TRBJ2-1; 9 bases agree with TRBD1. After removal of 2 bases from V and 7 bases from J, the junction contained 6 bases not matched to a gene. The CDR3 has 15 residues. Germline V lookup: CDR1 MNHEY, CDR2 SMNVEV (reference sequence). CDR3 in DNA: TGTGCCAGCAGTTTAGCGGGGACAGGGAAAAATGAGCAGTTCTTC. This gives the protein CASSLAGTGKNEQFF.

With respect to this clone: The junction departs from the called germline gene at one end, perhaps through a read error. CDR3 sequence: CASGRDRGIF. The CDR3 region has the DNA TGTGCCAGCGGACGGGACAGGGGGATTTTT. The V and J genes are TRBV2 and TRBJ1-4; 11 bases fit TRBD1. CDR3 length: 10 amino acids. Germline loops: CDR1 SNHLY, CDR2 FYNNEI. Using reference TRBV2 and TRBJ1-4 for the parts outside the CDR3, the full variable domain is EPEVTQTPSHQVTQMGQEVILRCVPISNHLYFYWYRQILGQKVEFLVSFYNNEISEKSEIFDDQFSVERPDGSNFTLKIRSTKLEDSAMYFCASGRDRGIFGSGTQLSVL.

This clone appeared a single time. V and J are TRBV10-3 and TRBJ2-7, with 8 positions matching TRBD1. Germline V gives CDR1 ENHRY, CDR2 SYGVKD. This CDR3 contains 15 residues. The V segment lost 4 bases and the J segment 6 bases; nucleotides outside the gene matches: 11. The CDR3 region is CAISVRDRSSTEQYF. CDR3 bases: TGTGCCATCAGTGTCCGGGACAGGTCTTCCACCGAGCAGTACTTC.

The chain has TRBV5-8 and TRBJ2-2, with D perhaps TRBD2 (6 bases). Between the trimmed V and J ends, which lost 10 bases and 4 bases, there was a span of 23 bases. The CDR3 is 16 residues long. Germline CDR1 reads SGHTS; CDR2 reads YDEGEE. CDR3 amino acids: CAHPRGMVSSTGELFF. Here the CDR3 DNA reads TGTGCCCATCCACGGGGGATGGTTTCGAGCACCGGGGAGCTGTTTTTT.

This sequence joins TRBV2 and TRBJ1-5; a weak D match, TRBD1 (5 bases). Trimming took 7 bases from V and 7 from J, leaving 14 bases between them. The CDR3 covers 13 residues. Germline CDR1 and CDR2: SNHLY and FYNNEI. CDR3 nucleotides: TGTGCCAGCAAATCGGGGGGAGGCCAGCCCCAGCATTTT. It translates to CASKSGGGQPQHF.

The sample holds one count of this clone. The chain combines TRBV19 with TRBJ1-5, with a possible D match to TRBD1 (5 bases). V was clipped by 5 bases and J by 0 bases, with 8 bases between them. The CDR3 is 14 residues long. Germline CDR1 LNHDA, CDR2 SQIVND (reference sequence). This chain's CDR3 is CASSVGLSNQPQHF. CDR3 nucleotide sequence: TGTGCCAGTAGTGTGGGGCTTAGCAATCAGCCCCAGCATTTT.

V and J are TRBV5-1 and TRBJ2-1, with 8 bases matching TRBD2. The V gene's germline CDR1 is SGHRS and CDR2 YFSETQ. The CDR3 is 17 residues long. Trimming removed 4 bases from V and 5 bases from J; junction bases left unmatched: 14. CDR3 amino acids: CASSMMVLSGVDNEQFF. CDR3 nucleotides: TGCGCCAGCAGCATGATGGTACTTAGCGGGGTGGACAATGAGCAGTTCTTC. The variable domain in full, with the rest retrieved from reference TRBV5-1 and TRBJ2-1, is KAGVTQTPRYLIKTRGQQVTLSCSPISGHRSVSWYQQTPGQGLQFLFEYFSETQRNKGNFPGRFSGRQFSNSRSEMNVSTLELGDSALYLCASSMMVLSGVDNEQFFGPGTRLTVL.

The chain joins TRBV7-6 to TRBJ2-6; a weak D match, TRBD2 (5 bases). In germline, CDR1 is SGHVS, CDR2 FNYEAQ. Between the trimmed V and J ends, which lost 5 bases and 2 bases, there was a span of 13 bases. The length of the CDR3 is 16 residues. The CDR3 loop reads CASSQMRAPGANVLTF. The CDR3 region has the DNA TGTGCCAGCAGCCAGATGAGGGCCCCTGGGGCCAACGTCCTGACTTTC.

With regard to this clone: Within the sample, other DNA sequences also encode this same CDR3. The chain combines TRBV30 with TRBJ2-1; 8 positions match TRBD2. J gave up 7 bases and V 0 bases, and 2 bases lay outside the gene matches. The CDR3 has 13 amino acids. Germline V CDR1 and CDR2: GTSNPN, SVGIG (reference sequence). The chain's CDR3 is CAWSVASGNEQFF. The CDR3 DNA reads TGTGCCTGGAGTGTCGCTAGCGGGAATGAGCAGTTCTTC. Together with reference TRBV30 and TRBJ2-1, the CDR3 gives the full variable domain: SQTIHQWPATLVQPVGSPLSLECTVEGTSNPNLYWYRQAAGRGLQLLFYSVGIGQISSEVPQNLSASRPQDRQFILSSKKLLLSDSGFYLCAWSVASGNEQFFGPGTRLTVL.

The chain joins TRBV11-2 to TRBJ2-3; D call uncertain. Trimming removed 3 bases at V and 4 bases at J, with 14 bases between. The CDR3 covers 15 residues. The V gene's germline CDR1 is SGHAT and CDR2 FQNNGV. CDR3 residues: CASSFEYLGPDTQYF. The CDR3 bases are TGTGCCAGCAGCTTTGAGTACTTGGGCCCAGATACGCAGTATTTT.

The chain's CDR3 is CASSESYSGTGRVEAFF. The DNA of the CDR3 is TGTGCCAGCAGTGAATCATATTCGGGGACAGGGCGGGTTGAAGCTTTCTTT. The chain uses TRBV25-1 and TRBJ1-1, with 9 positions matching TRBD1. Germline assignment: CDR1 MGHDK and CDR2 SYGVNS. The CDR3 contains 17 residues. V was clipped by 1 base and J by 7 bases; unmatched bases: 13.

This sequence joins TRBV15 and TRBJ2-5, with 8 nucleotides matching TRBD1. Looked up from germline, CDR1 is LNHNV and CDR2 is YYDKDF (reference sequence). The V segment lost 0 bases and the J segment 5 bases; nucleotides outside the gene matches: 5. CDR3 size: 15 residues. Written as DNA, the CDR3 is TGTGCCACCAGCAGAGAGAGGACAGGGAGGGAGACCCAGTACTTC. As protein: CATSRERTGRETQYF. The variable domain in full, completed from reference TRBV15 and TRBJ2-5, reads DAMVIQNPRYQVTQFGKPVTLSCSQTLNHNVMYWYQQKSSQAPKLLFHYYDKDFNNEADTPDNFQSRRPNTSFCFLDIRSPGLGDTAMYLCATSRERTGRETQYFGPGTRLLVL.

This rearrangement joins TRBV9 to TRBJ2-3; D might be TRBD2 (5 bases). Trimming left V 4 bases short and J 1 base short, with 10 bases between. The CDR3 totals 14 residues. The germline V gene has CDR1 SGDLS and CDR2 YYNGEE. The CDR3 is CASSFSGGTDTQYF. Here the CDR3 DNA reads TGTGCCAGCAGCTTCAGCGGCGGCACAGATACGCAGTATTTT.

The rearrangement uses TRBV7-6 and TRBJ2-1, with 11 positions matching TRBD2. Trimming at V came to 5 bases and at J to 8 bases, leaving 8 bases not matched to a gene. The length of the CDR3 is 15 residues. Germline CDR1 and CDR2: SGHVS and FNYEAQ. The CDR3 DNA reads as TGTGCCAGCAGCCCCCTAGCGGGAGGACAGTATGAGCAGTTCTTC. Its protein product is CASSPLAGGQYEQFF.

V gene TRBV11-2 combines with J gene TRBJ2-5; possibly TRBD1 for D (6 bases). Germline values: CDR1 SGHAT, CDR2 FQNNGV. V was trimmed by 10 bases and J by 4 bases, leaving 7 bases between them. This CDR3 has 10 residues. CDR3 amino acids: CATGVETQYF. The CDR3 DNA reads TGTGCCACAGGGGTAGAGACCCAGTACTTC.

The V gene is TRBV21-1, the J gene TRBJ2-1; TRBD2, the table's D call, was not compared with the DNA. TRBV21-1 is a pseudogene. This CDR3 contains 20 residues. The CDR3 nucleotides read TGTGCCAGCAGCAAATGGTACCCATATAAGCGGGGGGTAGCTCGTAATGAGCAGTTCTTC. This codes for CASSKWYPYKRGVARNEQFF.

The rearrangement uses TRBV2 and TRBJ1-2; the D is unclear. The CDR3 is made up of 11 amino acids. CDR1 is SNHLY and CDR2 is FYNNEI in the germline V gene. V lost 0 bases, J lost 12 bases, and 8 bases lay in between. In nucleotides, the CDR3 is TGTGCCAGCAGTGAAGCGCTTTCAGACACCTTC. The encoded protein is CASSEALSDTF.

The CDR3 sequence is CASSFTSGGSTDTQYF. DNA for the CDR3: TGTGCCAGCAGCTTCACTAGCGGGGGGAGCACAGATACGCAGTATTTT. The gene calls are TRBV11-2 and TRBJ2-3, with TRBD2 identical over 12 bases. V was clipped by 3 bases and J by 0 bases; unmatched bases: 1. The V gene's germline CDR1 is SGHAT and CDR2 FQNNGV. This CDR3 contains 16 residues.

J is TRBJ2-5 and V is TRBV10-2, with 11 bases that match TRBD2. The CDR3 is 16 amino acids. V lost 7 bases to trimming and J lost 5 bases; unmatched junction nucleotides: 12. From germline, CDR1 is WSHSY and CDR2 SAAADI. The CDR3 nucleotides are TGCGCCAGCAACTCTAGCGGGGGGAATCGGGCGGAGACCCAGTACTTC. This encodes CASNSSGGNRAETQYF.